These 17 T cell receptor beta chains originate from one sample sequenced in a study of blood T cell repertoires in COVID-19 (dated by TCRdb to 2020 to 2022). Libraries were constructed by the immunoSEQ multiplex PCR assay. As stored in TCRdb, this immuneACCESS dataset retains in-frame rearrangements with V and J assigned. A fraction of the clones does not appear; measured against another copy, unresolved V genes explain less than half of the discrepancy, and the remainder lacks a known reason. Recorded for this sample are roughly 270,000 clones; roughly 90% of them occurred a single time. Jointly, the top ten make up about 8.5% of the sample. What was sequenced was peripheral blood. Receptor source: a man between 18 and 35 years old with active or convalescent COVID-19.

The CDR3, as DNA: TGTGCCAGCAGCGGCGGGGCTGACACTGAAGCTTTCTTT. This translates into CASSGGADTEAFF. The V call is TRBV7-2, the J call TRBJ1-1; TRBD1 is a possible D gene (5 bases). Deletions cut 5 bases from V and 3 bases from J, with 10 bases between. CDR3 size: 13 residues. Looked up from germline, CDR1 is SGHTA and CDR2 is FQGNSA.

The chain couples TRBV3-1 (or the pseudogene TRBV3-2) to TRBJ2-5; 11 positions match TRBD1. The V segment lost 5 bases and the J segment 5 bases; nucleotides outside the gene matches: 4. The CDR3 runs to 14 residues. Germline CDR1 reads LGHDT; CDR2 reads YNNKEL (reference sequence). The CDR3 DNA is TGTGCCAGCAGCGGGACAGGGGGGGCGGAGACCCAGTACTTC. Its protein is CASSGTGGAETQYF.

This clone was seen just once. In DNA, the CDR3 is TGTGCCAGCCTGACTCTGGCGGACTATGGCTACACCTTC. Translation gives CASLTLADYGYTF. The chain links TRBV11-2 to TRBJ1-2; D is unresolved. The CDR3 sequence is 13 residues long. Trimming took 8 bases from V and 3 from J, leaving 13 bases between them. Per the germline V gene, CDR1 is SGHAT and CDR2 is FQNNGV.

The V call is TRBV3-1 (or the pseudogene TRBV3-2), the J call TRBJ2-3; 8 bases fit TRBD1. The CDR3 spans 18 residues. The trim removed 0 bases at V and 0 bases at J, leaving 8 bases unmatched. The germline gives CDR1 LGHDT, CDR2 YNNKEL (reference sequence). The DNA of the CDR3 is TGTGCCAGCAGCCAAGAAAGGCAGGGGGCAATTAGCACAGATACGCAGTATTTT. This encodes CASSQERQGAISTDTQYF.

The chain is built from TRBV19 and TRBJ2-1; D is perhaps TRBD2 (7 bases). Germline loops: CDR1 LNHDA, CDR2 SQIVND (reference sequence). Between the trimmed V and J ends, which lost 3 bases and 5 bases, there was a span of 14 bases. The CDR3 consists of 15 residues. CDR3 sequence (DNA): TGTGCCAGTAGTATGGGTGGGGGGGCCCACAATGAGCAGTTCTTC. Amino acid sequence: CASSMGGGAHNEQFF.

The chain has TRBV19 and TRBJ2-3; D gene ambiguous. This CDR3 has 11 residues. In germline, CDR1 is LNHDA, CDR2 SQIVND (reference sequence). Trimming took off 7 bases at V and 6 bases at J, with 8 bases between the two ends. In DNA, the CDR3 is TGTGCCAGTAATGGGCCCGATACGCAGTATTTT. As protein: CASNGPDTQYF.

J is TRBJ1-3 and V is TRBV19, with D possibly TRBD1 on 6 matching bases. Trimming pared 11 bases from V and 0 bases from J, leaving 23 bases between. Germline V CDR1 and CDR2: LNHDA, SQIVND (reference sequence). This CDR3 spans 17 amino acids. The CDR3 reads CAARGRGKVSSGNTIYF. The CDR3 nucleotides are TGTGCCGCCCGAGGCAGGGGTAAAGTAAGCTCTGGAAACACCATATATTTT.

The chain links TRBV13 to TRBJ2-7; 12 nucleotides align to TRBD2. Germline CDR1 and CDR2: PRHDT and FYEKMQ (reference sequence). J lost 1 base, V lost 5 bases, and 3 bases had no gene match. The CDR3 length is 15 residues. CDR3 sequence: CASSPGLAGSYEQYF. In DNA form, the CDR3 reads TGTGCCAGCAGCCCCGGACTAGCGGGGTCCTACGAGCAGTACTTC. The variable domain in full, with the rest retrieved from reference TRBV13 and TRBJ2-7, is AAGVIQSPRHLIKEKRETATLKCYPIPRHDTVYWYQQGPGQDPQFLISFYEKMQSDKGSIPDRFSAQQFSDYHSELNMSSLELGDSALYFCASSPGLAGSYEQYFGPGTRLTVT.

This chain uses TRBV5-1 with TRBJ1-6; no definite D call. From germline, CDR1 is SGHRS and CDR2 YFSETQ. V lost 3 bases, J lost 8 bases, and 9 bases lay in between. The CDR3 has 13 amino acids. DNA of the CDR3: TGCGCCAGCAGCTCGGGTGACTATTCACCCCTCCACTTT. Its translation: CASSSGDYSPLHF.

This chain uses TRBV19 with TRBJ1-2; TRBD1 agrees at 9 bases. The CDR3 runs 16 residues. Germline V gene sequence: CDR1 LNHDA, CDR2 SQIVND (reference sequence). The junction had 15 bases not matched to a gene; V was cut back by 5 bases and J by 8 bases. The CDR3, as DNA: TGTGCCAGTAGTCCAAGACAGGGGGTACCTATCTCCGGCTACACCTTC. It yields the protein CASSPRQGVPISGYTF.

This clone was seen a single time. The gene calls are TRBV18 and TRBJ1-5; tentative D call: TRBD1 (6 bases). CDR1 is KGHSH and CDR2 is LQKENI in the germline V gene. V lost 4 bases and J 6 bases, leaving 19 bases between the germline ends. The CDR3 is 16 residues long. CDR3 in DNA: TGTGCCAGCTCACAAGGGGGGGGTTCGGGTCCTCAGCCCCAGCATTTT. Translating gives CASSQGGGSGPQPQHF.

The chain links TRBV10-2 to TRBJ2-7, with TRBD1 matching over 9 bases. The CDR3 loop spans 13 amino acids. Germline CDR1 reads WSHSY; CDR2 reads SAAADI. The trim removed 2 bases at V and 5 bases at J, leaving 1 base unmatched. The CDR3 DNA reads as TGCGCCAGCAGTGAGGGACAGGGGAACGAGCAGTACTTC. This codes for CASSEGQGNEQYF.

The rearrangement uses TRBV7-2 and TRBJ1-2; D is uncertain. Germline V gene sequence: CDR1 SGHTA, CDR2 FQGNSA. CDR3 length equals 12 residues. Trimming took 6 bases from V and 2 from J, leaving 7 bases between them. CDR3 in DNA: TGTGCCAGCAGTCAGCGGAACTATGGCTACACCTTC. Residues: CASSQRNYGYTF.

This chain links TRBV24-1 with TRBJ2-2; TRBD1 matches 11 bases. The V gene's germline CDR1 is KGHDR and CDR2 SFDVKD. J was trimmed by 5 bases and V by 3 bases; bases with no gene match: 1. The CDR3 is made up of 15 amino acids. CDR3 sequence (DNA): TGTGCCACCAGTGATGGGACAGGGGGTACCGGGGAGCTGTTTTTT. It is translated as CATSDGTGGTGELFF.

The chain uses TRBV19 and TRBJ1-6; 10 bases fit TRBD1. V shed 4 bases and J 6 bases; nucleotides not matched to a gene: 9. The CDR3 loop spans 17 amino acids. Germline V gene sequence: CDR1 LNHDA, CDR2 SQIVND (reference sequence). The CDR3 DNA reads TGTGCCAGTAGTACCCGGGACAGGGGTGCTGGTAATTCACCCCTCCACTTT. Residues: CASSTRDRGAGNSPLHF.

The chain couples TRBV9 to TRBJ2-7; TRBD2 aligns across 8 bases. In germline, CDR1 is SGDLS, CDR2 YYNGEE. The ends lost 0 bases at V and 5 bases at J; junction bases unmatched: 7. The CDR3 covers 15 residues. CDR3 in DNA: TGTGCCAGCAGCGTAGGACCGGGGGGGCTCAACGAGCAGTACTTC. It encodes CASSVGPGGLNEQYF.

The chain recombines TRBV5-8 with TRBJ2-5; 10 bases align to TRBD1. V shed 0 bases, J shed 1 base, and the junction held 0 bases outside the gene matches. This CDR3 spans 15 amino acids. Germline lookup yields CDR1 SGHTS and CDR2 YDEGEE. The CDR3 region is CASSLGQGAQETQYF. The CDR3 DNA follows: TGTGCCAGCAGCTTGGGACAGGGGGCCCAAGAGACCCAGTACTTC. Full variable domain (outside the CDR3, taken from reference TRBV5-8 and TRBJ2-5): EAGVTQSPTHLIKTRGQQATLRCSPISGHTSVYWYQQALGLGLQFLLWYDEGEERNRGNFPPRFSGRQFPNYSSELNVNALELEDSALYLCASSLGQGAQETQYFGPGTRLLVL.